The clone carrying this TCR beta chain turned up a few times. Its antigen is undetermined. These data are taken from a study of molecular identifiers for immune sequencing clone quantification. Study-wide points: In CMV-specific effectors, clones above 20 copies held over 99% of molecules; naive, under 1%.

TCRdb re-called the PCR reads through MiXCR, storing one row per CDR3 protein. The data show nearly 650,000 distinct CDR3 sequences, roughly 23% seen once. The CDR3 consists of 15 residues. V was trimmed by 1 base and J by 0 bases, leaving 9 bases between them. The germline V gene encodes CDR1 MGHRA and CDR2 YSYEKL. The gene calls are TRBV4-1 and TRBJ2-5; a possible D gene is TRBD1 (5 bases). The origin of this receptor is a human donor in good health. Some libraries in this study had Jurkat cell RNA spiked in. Sequenced: naive CD8+ T cells from blood, with Jurkat cell RNA spiked in. Documented subset: FACS-sorted CD8+CD4-CCR7+CD45RA+ naive T cells. CDR3 residues: CASSQGGDNQETQYF. CDR3 nucleotides: TGCGCCAGCAGCCAAGGGGGCGATAACCAAGAGACCCAGTACTTC.